These 9 T cell receptor beta chains were all obtained from the same sample, sequenced in a study of CXCR3-negative and CXCR3-positive naive CD8 T cells. Study-wide points: TRB CDR3s were more hydrophobic in CXCR3-positive than in CXCR3-negative naive cells.

Their cognate antigens are unknown. The study made its TRB cDNA libraries by 5' RACE, adding UMI labels. With the 5' RACE reads reprocessed, TCRdb shows one record per CDR3 protein and no DNA. The ten top clones account for approximately 0.4%, within a sample of around 150,000 distinct CDR3 sequences. Input material: naive CXCR3+ CD8+ T cells from blood. Subset reported: CD45RO-CCR7+CD27+CD95- naive CD8+ T cells expressing CXCR3 (TNR3+). These receptors originate from a human donor in good health. Some clones in this sample may be carry-over from other donors' samples.

V is TRBV6-5 and J is TRBJ2-1; TCRdb's assignment of TRBD1 cannot be checked, as there is no DNA. The CDR3 runs to 13 residues. Germline CDR1 is MNHEY and CDR2 is SVGAGI. This chain's CDR3 is CASSSTGEHEQFF.

The V and J genes are TRBV28 and TRBJ2-5; absent DNA, TCRdb's TRBD1 call cannot be checked. Germline CDR1 MDHEN, CDR2 SYDVKM. This CDR3 comprises 21 residues. CDR3 loop: CASSFPGSRIPYFGVRETQYF.

This chain connects TRBV28 to TRBJ1-1; there is no DNA to check the TCRdb D call of TRBD1. Germline V gene lookup returns CDR1 MDHEN and CDR2 SYDVKM. This CDR3 spans 13 amino acids. The CDR3 is CASNNRGDTEAFF. The full variable domain, its missing parts supplied by reference TRBV28 and TRBJ1-1, is DVKVTQSSRYLVKRTGEKVFLECVQDMDHENMFWYRQDPGLGLRLIYFSYDVKMKEKGDIPEGYSVSREKKERFSLILESASTNQTSMYLCASNNRGDTEAFFGQGTRLTVV.

This chain links TRBV7-6 with TRBJ2-7; TCRdb's D gene call, TRBD2, goes unchecked for lack of DNA. This CDR3 comprises 17 residues. Germline CDR1 and CDR2: SGHVS and FNYEAQ. The chain's CDR3 is CASSLAPPLAGVYEQYF. Together with reference TRBV7-6 and TRBJ2-7, the CDR3 gives the full variable domain: GAGVSQSPRYKVTKRGQDVALRCDPISGHVSLYWYRQALGQGPEFLTYFNYEAQQDKSGLPNDRFSAERPEGSISTLTIQRTEQRDSAMYRCASSLAPPLAGVYEQYFGPGTRLTVT.

The genes are TRBV20-1 and TRBJ2-3; TCRdb proposes TRBD2, but this gene call is untestable without DNA. The CDR3 length is 16 residues. In germline, CDR1 is DFQATT, CDR2 SNEGSKA (reference sequence). The CDR3 spells CSASPNVAIGADTQYF.

The chain carries TRBV7-9 and TRBJ2-5; the D call of TRBD1 rests on TCRdb alone, since no DNA is present to check it. The CDR3 runs 16 residues. Per the germline V gene, CDR1 is SEHNR and CDR2 is FQNEAQ (reference sequence). The CDR3 sequence: CASSLALGGTGETQYF.

The chain carries TRBV6-5 and TRBJ2-3; as DNA is missing, the TRBD1 call by TCRdb cannot be tested. The CDR3 totals 13 residues. Germline-derived CDR1 and CDR2 are MNHEY and SVGAGI. The CDR3 sequence: CASSTDNTDTQYF.

V is TRBV7-9 and J is TRBJ2-7; the D call of TRBD1 rests on TCRdb alone, since no DNA is present to check it. Germline V lookup: CDR1 SEHNR, CDR2 FQNEAQ (reference sequence). The CDR3 loop spans 12 amino acids. CDR3: CASGRGAPEQYF.

The CDR3 spells CSGTGVAKNIQYF. The chain recombines TRBV29-1 with TRBJ2-4; TCRdb's D gene call, TRBD1, goes unchecked for lack of DNA. Per germline, CDR1 SQVTM and CDR2 ANQGSEA. The CDR3 loop spans 13 amino acids.